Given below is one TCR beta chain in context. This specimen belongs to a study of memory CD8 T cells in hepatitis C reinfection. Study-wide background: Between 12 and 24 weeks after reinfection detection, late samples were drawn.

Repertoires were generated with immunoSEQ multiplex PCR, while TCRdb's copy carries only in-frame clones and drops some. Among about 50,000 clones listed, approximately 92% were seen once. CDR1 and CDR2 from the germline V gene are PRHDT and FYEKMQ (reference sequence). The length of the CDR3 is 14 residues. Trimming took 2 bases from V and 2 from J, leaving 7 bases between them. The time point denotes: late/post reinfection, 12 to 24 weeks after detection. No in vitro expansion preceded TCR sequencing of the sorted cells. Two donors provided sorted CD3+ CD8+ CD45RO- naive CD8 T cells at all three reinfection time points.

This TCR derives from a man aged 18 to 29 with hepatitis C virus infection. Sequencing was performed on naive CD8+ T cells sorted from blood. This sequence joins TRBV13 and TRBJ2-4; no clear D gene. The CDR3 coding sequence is TGTGCCAGCAGCTTATCAGGTACCAAAAACATTCAGTACTTC. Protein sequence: CASSLSGTKNIQYF.